Sequencing of this TCR beta chain was carried out in a study of HIV-infected patients and healthy controls. This clonotype was counted at least ten times. Approximately 500 ng RNA was reverse transcribed with alpha and beta constant-region primers. Alpha and beta chain libraries were made separately by chain-specific third strand synthesis with multiplexing indices. In TCRdb, the 5' RACE reads were re-called with MiXCR into one record per CDR3 protein. The table shows 11,000 or so distinct CDR3 sequences, with over 4% occurring only once. All unsorted peripheral T cells were captured because whole blood was used without fractionation. The TCR comes from an adult in good health. Sequencing was carried out using blood.

CDR3 sequence: CSARGTSGGNEQFF. The CDR3 DNA reads TGCAGTGCTAGAGGGACTAGCGGGGGCAATGAGCAGTTCTTC. V is TRBV20-1 and J is TRBJ2-1; 13 nucleotides line up with TRBD2. Germline CDR1 DFQATT, CDR2 SNEGSKA (reference sequence). The CDR3 runs to 14 residues. Trimming at V came to 1 base and at J to 6 bases, leaving 0 bases not matched to a gene.